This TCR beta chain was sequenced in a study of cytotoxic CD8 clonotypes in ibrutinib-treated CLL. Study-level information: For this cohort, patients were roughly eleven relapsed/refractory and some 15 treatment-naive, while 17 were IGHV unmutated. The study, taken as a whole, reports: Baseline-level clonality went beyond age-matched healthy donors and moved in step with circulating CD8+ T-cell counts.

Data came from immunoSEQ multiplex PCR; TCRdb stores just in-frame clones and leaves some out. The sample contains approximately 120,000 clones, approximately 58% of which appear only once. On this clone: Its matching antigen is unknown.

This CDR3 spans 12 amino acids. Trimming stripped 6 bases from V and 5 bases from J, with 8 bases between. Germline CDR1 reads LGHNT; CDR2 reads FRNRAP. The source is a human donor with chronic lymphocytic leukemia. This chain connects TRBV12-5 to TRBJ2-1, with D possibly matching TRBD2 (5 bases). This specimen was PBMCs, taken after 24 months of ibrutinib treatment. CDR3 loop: CASGASNNEQFF. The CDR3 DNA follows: TGTGCTAGTGGGGCTAGCAACAATGAGCAGTTCTTC.